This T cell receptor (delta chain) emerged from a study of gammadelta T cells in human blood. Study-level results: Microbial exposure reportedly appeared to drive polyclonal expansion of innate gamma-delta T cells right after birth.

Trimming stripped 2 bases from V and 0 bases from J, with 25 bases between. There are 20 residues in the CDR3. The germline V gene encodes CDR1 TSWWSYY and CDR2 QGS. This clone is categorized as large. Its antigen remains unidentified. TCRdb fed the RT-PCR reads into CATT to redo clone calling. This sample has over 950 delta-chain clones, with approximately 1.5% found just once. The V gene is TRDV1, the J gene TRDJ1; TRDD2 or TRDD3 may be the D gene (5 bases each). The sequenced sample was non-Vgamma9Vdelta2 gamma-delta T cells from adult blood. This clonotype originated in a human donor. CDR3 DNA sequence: TGTGCTCTTGGGGAAAGGCCAGGCCTTCGGGGGCTTCCGTACACCGATAAACTCATCTTT. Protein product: CALGERPGLRGLPYTDKLIF.